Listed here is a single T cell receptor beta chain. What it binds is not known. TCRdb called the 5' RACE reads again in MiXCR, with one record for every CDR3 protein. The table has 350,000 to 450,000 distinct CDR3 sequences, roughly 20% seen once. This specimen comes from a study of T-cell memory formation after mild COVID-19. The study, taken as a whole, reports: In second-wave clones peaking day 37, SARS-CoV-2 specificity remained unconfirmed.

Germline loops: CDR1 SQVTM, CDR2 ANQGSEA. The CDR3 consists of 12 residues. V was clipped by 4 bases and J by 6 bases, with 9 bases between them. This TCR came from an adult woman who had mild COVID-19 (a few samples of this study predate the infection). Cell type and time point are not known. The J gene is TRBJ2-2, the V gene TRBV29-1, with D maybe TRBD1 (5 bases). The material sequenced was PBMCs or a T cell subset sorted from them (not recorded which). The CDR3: CSVGPGSGELFF. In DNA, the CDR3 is TGCAGCGTTGGCCCAGGGTCCGGGGAGCTGTTTTTT.